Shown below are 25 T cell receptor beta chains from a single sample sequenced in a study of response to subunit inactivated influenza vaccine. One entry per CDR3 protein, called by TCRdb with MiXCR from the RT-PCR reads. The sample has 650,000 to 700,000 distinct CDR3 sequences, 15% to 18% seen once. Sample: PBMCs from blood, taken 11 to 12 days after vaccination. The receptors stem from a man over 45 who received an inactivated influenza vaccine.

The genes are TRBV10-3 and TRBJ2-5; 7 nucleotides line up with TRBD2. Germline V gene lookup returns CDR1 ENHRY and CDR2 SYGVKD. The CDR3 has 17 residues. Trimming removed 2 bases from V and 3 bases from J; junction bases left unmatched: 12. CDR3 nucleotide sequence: TGTGCCATCAGTGAGCCTAGGACTAGTGGGCGCAAAGAGACCCAGTACTTC. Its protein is CAISEPRTSGRKETQYF.

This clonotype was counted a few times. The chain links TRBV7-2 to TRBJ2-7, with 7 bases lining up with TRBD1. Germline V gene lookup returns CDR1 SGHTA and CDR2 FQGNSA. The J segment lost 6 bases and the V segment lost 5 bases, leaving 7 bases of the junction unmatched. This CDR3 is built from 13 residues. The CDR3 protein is CASSTLQGREQYF. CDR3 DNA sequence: TGTGCCAGCAGCACCTTACAGGGGCGCGAGCAGTACTTC. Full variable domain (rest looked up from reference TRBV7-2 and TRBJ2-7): GAGVSQSPSNKVTEKGKDVELRCDPISGHTALYWYRQSLGQGLEFLIYFQGNSAPDKSGLPSDRFSAERTGGSVSTLTIQRTQQEDSAVYLCASSTLQGREQYFGPGTRLTVT.

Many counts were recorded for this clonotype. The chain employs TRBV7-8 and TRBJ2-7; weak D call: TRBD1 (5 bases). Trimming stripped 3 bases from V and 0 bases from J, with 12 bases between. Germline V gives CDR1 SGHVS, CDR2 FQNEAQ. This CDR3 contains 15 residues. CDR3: CASSFRAGPSYEQYF. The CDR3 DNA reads TGTGCCAGCAGCTTTAGAGCAGGGCCCTCCTACGAGCAGTACTTC.

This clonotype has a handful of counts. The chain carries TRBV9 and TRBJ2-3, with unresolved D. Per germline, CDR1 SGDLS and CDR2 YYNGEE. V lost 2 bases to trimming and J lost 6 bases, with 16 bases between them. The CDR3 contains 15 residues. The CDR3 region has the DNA TGTGCCAGCAGCGTGGGGATCGTTAGGGATGATACGCAGTATTTT. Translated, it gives CASSVGIVRDDTQYF.

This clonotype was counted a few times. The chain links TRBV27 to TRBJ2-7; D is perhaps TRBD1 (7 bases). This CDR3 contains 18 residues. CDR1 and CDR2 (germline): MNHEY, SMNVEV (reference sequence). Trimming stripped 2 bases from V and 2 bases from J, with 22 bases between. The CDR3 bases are TGTGCCAGCAGTTTAAATTCAGGGGGGCCAACCATTCCCTACGAGCAGTACTTC. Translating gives CASSLNSGGPTIPYEQYF.

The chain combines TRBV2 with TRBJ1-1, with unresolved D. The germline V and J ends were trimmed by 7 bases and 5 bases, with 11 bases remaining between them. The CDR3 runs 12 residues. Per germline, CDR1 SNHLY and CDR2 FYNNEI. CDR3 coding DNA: TGTGCCAGCAACACGTATCGGACTGAAGCTTTCTTT. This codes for CASNTYRTEAFF.

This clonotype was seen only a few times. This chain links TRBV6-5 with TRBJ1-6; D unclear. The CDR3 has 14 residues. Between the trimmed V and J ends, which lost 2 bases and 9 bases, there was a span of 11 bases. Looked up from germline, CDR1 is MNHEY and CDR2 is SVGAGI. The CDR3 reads CASSYGQRASPLHF. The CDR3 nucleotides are TGTGCCAGCAGTTACGGGCAAAGAGCTTCACCCCTCCACTTT.

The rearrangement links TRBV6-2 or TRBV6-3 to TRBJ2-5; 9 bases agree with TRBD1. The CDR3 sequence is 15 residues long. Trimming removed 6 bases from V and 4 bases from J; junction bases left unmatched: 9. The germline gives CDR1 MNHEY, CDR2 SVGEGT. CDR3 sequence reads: CASSPGQGRGETQYF. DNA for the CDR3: TGTGCCAGCAGCCCTGGACAGGGGAGAGGAGAGACCCAGTACTTC.

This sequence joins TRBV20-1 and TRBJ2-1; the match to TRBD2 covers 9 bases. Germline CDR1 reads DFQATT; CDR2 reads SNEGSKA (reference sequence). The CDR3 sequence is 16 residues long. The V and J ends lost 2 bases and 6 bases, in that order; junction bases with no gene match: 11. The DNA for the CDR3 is TGCAGTGCTAGAAAAATCCCGGGACTAGCTCCCAATGAGCAGTTCTTC. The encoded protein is CSARKIPGLAPNEQFF.

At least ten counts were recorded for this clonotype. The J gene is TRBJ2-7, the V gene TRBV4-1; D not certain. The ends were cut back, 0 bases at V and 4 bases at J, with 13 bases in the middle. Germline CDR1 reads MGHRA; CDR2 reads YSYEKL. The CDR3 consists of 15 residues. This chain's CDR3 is CASSQEVWEFYEQYF. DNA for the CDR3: TGCGCCAGCAGCCAAGAAGTCTGGGAATTTTACGAGCAGTACTTC.

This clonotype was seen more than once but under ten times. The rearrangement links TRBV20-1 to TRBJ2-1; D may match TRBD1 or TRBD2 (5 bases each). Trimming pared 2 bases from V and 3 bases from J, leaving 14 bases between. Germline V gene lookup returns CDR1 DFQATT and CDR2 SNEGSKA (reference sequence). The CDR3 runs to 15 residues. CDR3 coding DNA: TGCAGTGCTAGAAGACTAAGGGACCTCTACAATGAGCAGTTCTTC. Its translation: CSARRLRDLYNEQFF.

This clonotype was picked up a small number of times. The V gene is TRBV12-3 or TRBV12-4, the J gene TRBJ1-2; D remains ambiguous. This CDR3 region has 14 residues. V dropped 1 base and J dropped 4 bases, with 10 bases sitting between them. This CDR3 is CASSLGVQTYGYTF. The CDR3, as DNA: TGTGCCAGCAGTTTAGGGGTACAGACCTATGGCTACACCTTC.

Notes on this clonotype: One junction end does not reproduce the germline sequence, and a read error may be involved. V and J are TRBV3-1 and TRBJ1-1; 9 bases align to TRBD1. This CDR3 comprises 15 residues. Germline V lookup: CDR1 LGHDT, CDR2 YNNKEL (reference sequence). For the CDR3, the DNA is TGTGCCTGCAGCCAAGTGGGACAGGGGAACACTGAAGCTTTCTTT. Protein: CACSQVGQGNTEAFF. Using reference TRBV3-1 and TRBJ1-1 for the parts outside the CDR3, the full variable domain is DTAVSQTPKYLVTQMGNDKSIKCEQNLGHDTMYWYKQDSKKFLKIMFSYNNKELIINETVPNRFSPKSPDKAHLNLHINSLELGDSAVYFCACSQVGQGNTEAFFGQGTRLTVV.

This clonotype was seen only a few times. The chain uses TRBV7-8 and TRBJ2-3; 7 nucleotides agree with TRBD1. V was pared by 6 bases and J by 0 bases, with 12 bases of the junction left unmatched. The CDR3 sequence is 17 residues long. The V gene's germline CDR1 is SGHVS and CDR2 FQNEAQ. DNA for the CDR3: TGTGCCAGCAGTTATAAAACAGGGGCTTCTAGCACAGATACGCAGTATTTT. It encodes CASSYKTGASSTDTQYF.

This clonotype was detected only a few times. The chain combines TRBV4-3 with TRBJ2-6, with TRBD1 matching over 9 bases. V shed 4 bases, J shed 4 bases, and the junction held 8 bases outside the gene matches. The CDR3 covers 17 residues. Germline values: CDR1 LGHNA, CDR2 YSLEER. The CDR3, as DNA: TGCGCCAGCAGCCCCCAACAGGGGGCGACCGGGGCCAACGTCCTGACTTTC. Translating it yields CASSPQQGATGANVLTF.

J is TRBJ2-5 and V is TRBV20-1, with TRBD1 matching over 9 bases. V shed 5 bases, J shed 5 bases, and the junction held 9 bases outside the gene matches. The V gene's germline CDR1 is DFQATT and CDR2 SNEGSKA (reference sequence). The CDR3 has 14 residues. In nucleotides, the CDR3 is TGCAGTGCTTTCGCCGGGACAGGGATGGAGACCCAGTACTTC. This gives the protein CSAFAGTGMETQYF.

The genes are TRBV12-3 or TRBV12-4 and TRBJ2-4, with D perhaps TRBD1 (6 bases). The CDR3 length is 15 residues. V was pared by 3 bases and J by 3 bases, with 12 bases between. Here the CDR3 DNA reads TGTGCCAGCAGTTTTCAGGGGTCTAACAAAAACATTCAGTACTTC. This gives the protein CASSFQGSNKNIQYF.

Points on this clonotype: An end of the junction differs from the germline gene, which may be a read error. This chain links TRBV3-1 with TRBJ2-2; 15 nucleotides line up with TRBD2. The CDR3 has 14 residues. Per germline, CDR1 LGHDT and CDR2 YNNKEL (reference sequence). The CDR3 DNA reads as TGTGCCAGCAGCCACCGGACTAGCGGGAGGGGCGTGGTTTTT. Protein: CASSHRTSGRGVVF.

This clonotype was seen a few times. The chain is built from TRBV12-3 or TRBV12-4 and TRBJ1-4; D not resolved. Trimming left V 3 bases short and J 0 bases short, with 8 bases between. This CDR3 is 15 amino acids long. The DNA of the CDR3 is TGTGCCAGCAGTTTCTCCGCCTCAACTAATGAAAAACTGTTTTTT. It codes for CASSFSASTNEKLFF.

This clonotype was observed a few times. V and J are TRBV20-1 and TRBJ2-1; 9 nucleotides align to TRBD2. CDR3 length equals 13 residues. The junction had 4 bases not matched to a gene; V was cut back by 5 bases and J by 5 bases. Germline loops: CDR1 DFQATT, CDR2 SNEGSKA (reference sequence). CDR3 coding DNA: TGCAGTGCTTTTAGCGGGAGACACAATGAGCAGTTCTTC. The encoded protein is CSAFSGRHNEQFF.

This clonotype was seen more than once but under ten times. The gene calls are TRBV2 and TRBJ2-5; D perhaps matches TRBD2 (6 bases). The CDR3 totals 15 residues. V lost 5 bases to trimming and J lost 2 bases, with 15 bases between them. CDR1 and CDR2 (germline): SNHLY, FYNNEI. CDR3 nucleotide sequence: TGTGCCAGCAGTCGAGGACGGGGGATACAAGAGACCCAGTACTTC. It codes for CASSRGRGIQETQYF.

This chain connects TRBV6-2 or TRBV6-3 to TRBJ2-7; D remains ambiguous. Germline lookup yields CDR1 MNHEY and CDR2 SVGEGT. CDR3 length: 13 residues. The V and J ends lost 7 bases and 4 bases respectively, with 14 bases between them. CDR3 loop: CASIDGGKYEQYF. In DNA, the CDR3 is TGTGCCAGCATTGACGGCGGAAAATACGAGCAGTACTTC.

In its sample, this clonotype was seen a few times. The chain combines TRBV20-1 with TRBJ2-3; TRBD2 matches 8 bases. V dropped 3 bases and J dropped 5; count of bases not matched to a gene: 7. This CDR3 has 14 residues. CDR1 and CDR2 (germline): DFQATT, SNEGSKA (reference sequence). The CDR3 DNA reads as TGCAGTGCTAGGGGACGGGAGGGCCGAGATACGCAGTATTTT. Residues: CSARGREGRDTQYF.

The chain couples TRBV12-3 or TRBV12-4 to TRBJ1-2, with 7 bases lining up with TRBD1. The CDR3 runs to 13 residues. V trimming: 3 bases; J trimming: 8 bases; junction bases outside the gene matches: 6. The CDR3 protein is CASSFEGAWGYTF. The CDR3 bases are TGTGCCAGCAGTTTTGAGGGGGCGTGGGGCTACACCTTC.

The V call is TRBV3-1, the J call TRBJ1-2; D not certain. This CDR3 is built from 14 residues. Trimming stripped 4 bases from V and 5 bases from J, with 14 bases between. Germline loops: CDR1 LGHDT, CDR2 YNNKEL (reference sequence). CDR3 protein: CASSRAGDGYGYTF. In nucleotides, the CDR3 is TGTGCCAGCAGCCGGGCAGGAGATGGATATGGCTACACCTTC.